The clone carrying this T cell receptor (beta chain) was counted between two and nine times. The antigen is not known. One junction end disagrees with the germline gene, perhaps due to a read error. This CDR3 has 17 amino acids. Germline CDR1 and CDR2: SSHAT and FNYEAQ (reference sequence). TCR beta CDR3 regions were amplified from RNA. First-round RT-PCR of the TCR CDR3 relied on the HTBI primer set. One entry per CDR3 protein, called by TCRdb with MiXCR from the multiplex PCR reads. The table lists about 380,000 distinct CDR3 sequences, approximately 17% of them singletons. These data originate in a study of T cells in Graves' hyperthyroidism and ophthalmopathy. Study in general: Blood from the periphery was taken at initial diagnosis, before any treatment. Study-level findings and limits: The model made its ophthalmopathy prediction, and onset followed a median around six months later. Appearing also in blood were most of the thyroid clonotypes expanded above 0.001. Classification by a 13 V-J model distinguished ophthalmopathy from stable hyperthyroidism.

The sequence was obtained from a man younger than 30 with Graves' ophthalmopathy. The chain employs TRBV7-7 and TRBJ2-5, with D unresolved. Material for sequencing was blood. The CDR3 sequence is CASSRGIRALDGETQYF. CDR3 DNA: TGTGCTAGCAGCCGCGGTATCCGGGCCCTAGACGGAGAGACCCAGTACTTC.